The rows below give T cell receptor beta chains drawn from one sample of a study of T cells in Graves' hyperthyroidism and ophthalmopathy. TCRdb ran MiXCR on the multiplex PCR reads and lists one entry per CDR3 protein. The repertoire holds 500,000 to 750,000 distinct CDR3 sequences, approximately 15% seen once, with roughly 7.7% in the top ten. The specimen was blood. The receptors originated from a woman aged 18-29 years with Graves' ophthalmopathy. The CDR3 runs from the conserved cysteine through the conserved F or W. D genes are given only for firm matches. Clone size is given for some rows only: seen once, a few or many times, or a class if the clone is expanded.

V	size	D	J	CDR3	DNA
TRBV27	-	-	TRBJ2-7	CASSLGTEAYEQYF	TGTGCCAGCAGTCTCGGGACGGAGGCCTACGAGCAGTACTTC
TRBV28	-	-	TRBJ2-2	CASSPGPGYTGELFF	TGTGCCAGCAGCCCAGGGCCGGGATACACCGGGGAGCTGTTTTTT
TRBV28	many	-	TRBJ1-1	CASSFFARFAEPGSSMNTEAFF	TGTGCCAGCAGCTTTTTTGCCAGATTTGCTGAACCAGGGTCCTCCATGAACACTGAAGCTTTCTTT
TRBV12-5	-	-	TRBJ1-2	CASGTQGWYGYTF	TGTGCTAGTGGGACACAGGGTTGGTATGGCTACACCTTC
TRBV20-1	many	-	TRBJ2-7	CSARGTFYEQYF	TGCAGTGCTAGAGGGACATTCTACGAGCAGTACTTC
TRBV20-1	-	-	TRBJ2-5	CSGGDTQETQYF	TGCAGTGGGGGGGACACCCAAGAGACCCAGTACTTC
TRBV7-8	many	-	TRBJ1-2	CASSLEAPPNYGYTF	TGTGCCAGCAGCTTAGAAGCACCGCCAAACTATGGCTACACCTTC
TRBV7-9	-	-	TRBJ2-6	CASSFNVLTF	TGTGCCAGCAGCTTCAACGTCCTGACTTTC
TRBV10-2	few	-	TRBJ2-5	CASSQGAGVGQETQYF	TGCGCCAGCAGTCAGGGGGCGGGAGTGGGCCAAGAGACCCAGTACTTC
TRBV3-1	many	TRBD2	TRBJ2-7	CASSQDLAGGSREQYF	TGTGCCAGCAGCCAAGATCTAGCGGGAGGATCTCGAGAGCAGTACTTC
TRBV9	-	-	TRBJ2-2	CASSVPRDGPNTGELFF	TGTGCCAGCAGCGTACCCCGGGACGGACCCAACACCGGGGAGCTGTTTTTT
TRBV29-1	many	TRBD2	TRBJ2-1	CSARGLAGANEQFF	TGCAGCGCCCGGGGGCTAGCGGGAGCTAATGAGCAGTTCTTC
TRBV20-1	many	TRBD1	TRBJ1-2	CSATYRGGVRNGYTF	TGCAGTGCTACTTACAGGGGTGGAGTAAGGAATGGCTACACCTTC
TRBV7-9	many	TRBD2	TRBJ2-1	CASSGLAGVFNEQFF	TGTGCCAGCAGCGGACTAGCGGGAGTCTTTAATGAGCAGTTCTTC
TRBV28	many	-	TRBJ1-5	CASSETANQPQHF	TGTGCCAGCAGTGAGACGGCAAATCAGCCCCAGCATTTT
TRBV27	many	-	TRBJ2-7	CASIEQGGSYEQYF	TGTGCCAGCATTGAACAGGGAGGGTCCTACGAGCAGTACTTC
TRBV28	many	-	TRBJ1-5	CASSPIGGFNQPQHF	TGTGCCAGCAGTCCGATTGGGGGGTTCAATCAGCCCCAGCATTTT
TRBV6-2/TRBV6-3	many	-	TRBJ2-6	CASSYPQPSGANVLTF	TGTGCCAGCAGTTACCCGCAGCCTTCTGGGGCCAACGTCCTGACTTTC
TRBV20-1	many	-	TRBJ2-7	CSARPGFSYEQYF	TGCAGTGCTAGGCCTGGGTTCTCCTACGAGCAGTACTTC
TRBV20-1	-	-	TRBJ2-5	CSANSRDQLTKGGNQETQYF	TGCAGTGCCAATTCCCGGGACCAACTCACCAAAGGGGGGAACCAAGAGACCCAGTACTTC
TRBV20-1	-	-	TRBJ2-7	CSARSGVVVGNYEQYF	TGCAGTGCTAGGTCAGGGGTAGTTGTCGGGAACTACGAGCAGTACTTC
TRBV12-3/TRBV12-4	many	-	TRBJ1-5	CASSLGDFSNQPQHF	TGTGCCAGCAGTTTAGGGGATTTTAGCAATCAGCCCCAGCATTTT
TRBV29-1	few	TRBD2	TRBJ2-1	CSVPGLAGVYSYNEQFF	TGCAGCGTCCCGGGACTAGCGGGAGTTTACTCCTACAATGAGCAGTTCTTC
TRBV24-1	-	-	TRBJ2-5	CATSSRGAGETQYF	TGTGCCACCAGTTCCAGGGGGGCAGGAGAGACCCAGTACTTC
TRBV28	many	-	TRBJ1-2	CASSLPWTSGGYTF	TGTGCCAGCAGTTTACCCTGGACAAGTGGGGGCTACACCTTC
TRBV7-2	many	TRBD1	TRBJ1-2	CASSLTAGQQYGYTF	TGTGCCAGCAGCTTAACCGCGGGACAGCAATATGGCTACACCTTC
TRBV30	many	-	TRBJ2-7	CAWSAKAHYEQYF	TGTGCCTGGAGTGCGAAGGCCCACTACGAGCAGTACTTC
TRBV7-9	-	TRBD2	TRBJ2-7	CASSLEGGRAWEQYF	TGTGCCAGCAGCTTAGAAGGTGGGAGGGCCTGGGAGCAGTACTTC
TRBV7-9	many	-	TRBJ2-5	CASSADTEYQETQYF	TGTGCCAGCAGCGCTGATACTGAGTACCAAGAGACCCAGTACTTC
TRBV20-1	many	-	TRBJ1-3	CSASWEGASYF	TGCAGTGCTAGTTGGGAGGGCGCTTCATATTTT
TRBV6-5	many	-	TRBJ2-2	CASSYSFQGGGELFF	TGTGCCAGCAGTTACTCGTTTCAGGGCGGCGGGGAGCTGTTTTTT